This passage covers 29 T cell receptor beta chains from one sample sequenced in a study of Graves' ophthalmopathy and Graves' hyperthyroidism. The authors amplified TCR beta CDR3 regions, and they did so from RNA transcripts for repertoire sequencing. The library came from an HTBI-primed first-round RT-PCR and a second-round multiplex PCR. A single record per CDR3 protein comes from TCRdb applying MiXCR to the multiplex PCR reads. Among about 500,000 distinct CDR3 sequences listed, 35% to 45% were seen once. Material for sequencing was peripheral blood or thyroid tissue (not recorded which). Receptors originate from an adult man with Graves' hyperthyroidism.

This clonotype was recorded at least ten times. The V and J genes are TRBV4-1 and TRBJ1-1; a weak D match, TRBD1 (5 bases). Trimming cost V 1 base and J 9 bases, with 21 bases left between them. In germline, CDR1 is MGHRA, CDR2 YSYEKL. The CDR3 extends over 16 amino acids. CDR3 region: CASSQATQEGAGKAFF. The DNA of the CDR3 is TGCGCCAGCAGCCAAGCTACCCAGGAGGGAGCAGGGAAAGCTTTCTTT.

CDR3 protein: CASSGGTSGDNYNEQFF. CDR3 nucleotide sequence: TGTGCCAGCAGCGGAGGGACTAGCGGGGATAACTACAATGAGCAGTTCTTC. This chain connects TRBV9 to TRBJ2-7; the match to TRBD2 covers 13 bases. The J call is doubtful: the DNA matches TRBJ2-1 better. CDR3 size: 17 residues. CDR1 and CDR2 from the germline V gene are SGDLS and YYNGEE.

The chain links TRBV4-1 to TRBJ1-3, with 11 bases that match TRBD1. The CDR3 has 18 amino acids. V lost 1 base, J lost 2 bases, and 7 bases stayed unmatched. Germline CDR1 and CDR2: MGHRA and YSYEKL. CDR3 sequence reads: CASSQGTGGARTGNTIYF. The CDR3 DNA reads as TGCGCCAGCAGCCAAGGGACAGGGGGCGCGAGGACTGGAAACACCATATATTTT.

The CDR3 DNA sequence: TGCAGTGCTATTGGGACAGGGGGTAACTATGGCTACACCTTC. Encoded protein: CSAIGTGGNYGYTF. The chain has TRBV20-1 and TRBJ1-2, with TRBD1 matching over 11 bases. CDR1 and CDR2 from the germline V gene are DFQATT and SNEGSKA (reference sequence). CDR3 length: 14 residues. V shed 4 bases and J 1 base; nucleotides not matched to a gene: 2.

This clonotype was recorded at least ten times. V is TRBV24-1 and J is TRBJ2-7; D perhaps matches TRBD1 (6 bases). The ends were cut back, 2 bases at V and 6 bases at J, with 13 bases in the middle. CDR1 is KGHDR, CDR2 SFDVKD, per germline. There are 14 residues in the CDR3. This chain's CDR3 is CATSDSAGVSEQYF. The DNA of the CDR3 is TGTGCCACCAGTGATTCGGCAGGGGTAAGCGAGCAGTACTTC.

This clonotype was picked up many times. The rearrangement uses TRBV6-5 and TRBJ1-1; 7 bases align to TRBD1. The CDR3 contains 14 residues. Germline CDR1 MNHEY, CDR2 SVGAGI. After removal of 6 bases from V and 6 bases from J, the junction contained 10 bases not matched to a gene. In nucleotides, the CDR3 is TGTGCCAGCAGACTAATCGCAGGGGGGTCTGAAGCTTTCTTT. Translating gives CASRLIAGGSEAFF.

The V call is TRBV6-5, the J call TRBJ2-7; 7 positions match TRBD1. V shed 4 bases and J 3 bases; nucleotides not matched to a gene: 6. The germline V gene encodes CDR1 MNHEY and CDR2 SVGAGI. This CDR3 contains 14 residues. The CDR3 nucleotides are TGTGCCAGCAGTTCAGGACAGGATAACTACGAGCAGTACTTC. It yields the protein CASSSGQDNYEQYF.

The rearrangement joins TRBV12-3 or TRBV12-4 to TRBJ1-1; D might be TRBD1 (5 bases). Trimming took off 2 bases at V and 1 base at J, with 11 bases between the two ends. The CDR3 is 15 residues long. CDR3 sequence (DNA): TGTGCCAGCAGTTTATGGGGGGTGGGGAACACTGAAGCTTTCTTT. This sequence encodes CASSLWGVGNTEAFF.

This clonotype was found many times. CDR3 amino acids: CASSLGYGYTF. CDR3 nucleotides: TGTGCCAGCAGCCTCGGATATGGCTACACCTTC. This chain uses TRBV12-3 or TRBV12-4 with TRBJ1-2; D unresolved. Deletions cut 6 bases from V and 5 bases from J, with 7 bases between. The CDR3 is 11 residues long.

The chain couples TRBV15 to TRBJ1-2; D is ambiguous. The germline V gene has CDR1 LNHNV and CDR2 YYDKDF (reference sequence). The V end was cut by 1 base, the J end by 7 bases, with 7 bases between. The CDR3 runs to 12 residues. In DNA, the CDR3 is TGTGCCACCAGCAGAGTGGCGGGTGGCTACACCTTC. Translated: CATSRVAGGYTF.

This clonotype was seen a few times. The chain has TRBV7-9 and TRBJ2-7; 9 bases agree with TRBD2. The V gene end was trimmed by 6 bases and the J gene end by 0 bases; junction bases not matched to a gene: 9. This CDR3 contains 16 residues. Germline lookup yields CDR1 SEHNR and CDR2 FQNEAQ (reference sequence). CDR3 sequence reads: CASSYDLREGSYEQYF. In nucleotides, the CDR3 is TGTGCCAGCAGTTACGATCTGCGGGAGGGCTCCTACGAGCAGTACTTC.

This clonotype was seen repeatedly, ten times or more. The chain joins TRBV7-6 to TRBJ2-5, with unresolved D. The V end lost 1 base, the J end lost 5 bases, and 11 bases lay between the germline ends. This CDR3 is built from 14 residues. Germline loops: CDR1 SGHVS, CDR2 FNYEAQ. The CDR3 DNA follows: TGTGCCAGCAGCTTAGGGCCGTCCGGCGAGACCCAGTACTTC. It encodes CASSLGPSGETQYF.

The rearrangement joins TRBV28 to TRBJ1-6, with D uncertain. CDR1 is MDHEN, CDR2 SYDVKM, per germline. This CDR3 region has 14 residues. V was trimmed by 5 bases and J by 9 bases, leaving 14 bases between them. CDR3 DNA sequence: TGTGCCAGCAGTCTCCCTCTCGGGATTTCACCCCTCCACTTT. It specifies CASSLPLGISPLHF.

Many counts were recorded for this clonotype. The V call is TRBV20-1, the J call TRBJ2-7; 7 bases map to TRBD2. This CDR3 is 15 amino acids long. Unmatched junction bases numbered 10, after V lost 3 bases and J lost 2 bases. Germline V gives CDR1 DFQATT, CDR2 SNEGSKA (reference sequence). CDR3 residues: CSARSKRGFTYEQYF. DNA of the CDR3: TGCAGTGCTAGGTCGAAGCGGGGATTTACCTACGAGCAGTACTTC.

This clonotype was seen ten or more times. CDR3 amino acids: CSARRSGGASEQYF. DNA for the CDR3: TGCAGTGCTAGACGAAGCGGGGGGGCTTCCGAGCAGTACTTC. The chain employs TRBV20-1 and TRBJ2-7; 10 nucleotides agree with TRBD2. CDR1 is DFQATT and CDR2 is SNEGSKA in the germline V gene (reference sequence). The CDR3 covers 14 residues. The ends lost 2 bases at V and 6 bases at J; junction bases unmatched: 7.

The chain combines TRBV12-3 or TRBV12-4 with TRBJ2-5; D might be TRBD1 or TRBD2, each matching 6 bases. CDR3 length equals 16 residues. V was pared by 5 bases and J by 9 bases, with 25 bases between. This CDR3 is CASSPLGGRANQPQYF. CDR3 coding DNA: TGTGCCAGCAGTCCCTTGGGGGGCAGGGCCAATCAGCCCCAGTACTTC.

This clonotype was recorded a few times. The chain couples TRBV2 to TRBJ1-2; 7 nucleotides align to TRBD1. V was pared by 7 bases and J by 3 bases, with 5 bases of the junction left unmatched. There are 13 residues in the CDR3. Germline-derived CDR1 and CDR2 are SNHLY and FYNNEI. CDR3 coding DNA: TGTGCCAGCACCCGGGACAGAGACTATGGCTACACCTTC. Translated: CASTRDRDYGYTF.

The chain couples TRBV5-4 to TRBJ1-1; TRBD1 is a possible D gene (5 bases). The V gene lost 10 bases and the J gene lost 1 base, with 14 bases spanning the gap. The CDR3 runs to 13 residues. The V gene's germline CDR1 is SGHNT and CDR2 YYREEE (reference sequence). The CDR3 reads CAGKSDRNTEAFF. For the CDR3, the DNA is TGTGCCGGCAAATCCGACAGGAACACTGAAGCTTTCTTT. Based on the CDR3 plus reference TRBV5-4 and TRBJ1-1, the full variable domain is ETGVTQSPTHLIKTRGQQVTLRCSSQSGHNTVSWYQQALGQGPQFIFQYYREEENGRGNFPPRFSGLQFPNYSSELNVNALELDDSALYLCAGKSDRNTEAFFGQGTRLTVV.

A word on this clonotype: A single base separates this from a much larger clone, so it may be a read error. The chain links TRBV12-3 or TRBV12-4 to TRBJ1-1; D is unresolved. This CDR3 region has 13 residues. The CDR3 sequence is CASGSPTNTEAFF. The CDR3 bases are TGTGCTAGTGGTTCCCCGACGAACACTGAAGCTTTCTTT.

The CDR3 region has the DNA TGCAGCGCTGGACAGGGTGGGTCGGGCACCGGGGAGCTGTTTTTT. This encodes CSAGQGGSGTGELFF. V gene TRBV29-1 combines with J gene TRBJ2-2; 8 bases align to TRBD1. Germline lookup yields CDR1 SQVTM and CDR2 ANQGSEA. The CDR3 spans 15 residues. V lost 7 bases to trimming and J lost 4 bases; unmatched junction nucleotides: 11.

This clonotype has at least ten counts. The chain has TRBV6-5 and TRBJ1-1; D is ambiguous. Germline V gene lookup returns CDR1 MNHEY and CDR2 SVGAGI. V shed 3 bases and J shed 0 bases, with 11 bases lying between them. The length of the CDR3 is 15 residues. CDR3 amino acids: CASSYASPMNTEAFF. CDR3 bases: TGTGCCAGCAGTTATGCCTCTCCCATGAACACTGAAGCTTTCTTT.

Comment on this clonotype: Because it lacks the conserved phenylalanine or tryptophan at the end, this CDR3 is likely a read error. No DNA is shown, since the ends of the CDR3 on it are uncertain; the CDR3 is the one TCRdb lists. V usage is TRBV2 and J usage is TRBJ1-2. Germline CDR1 reads SNHLY; CDR2 reads FYNNEI. The CDR3 extends over 8 residues, inclusive of both ends. The chain's CDR3 is CASTDHWG.

The chain has TRBV14 and TRBJ1-1; D is ambiguous. The V end was cut by 0 bases, the J end by 2 bases, with 7 bases between. This CDR3 region has 14 residues. CDR1 is SGHDN and CDR2 is FVKESK in the germline V gene. DNA for the CDR3: TGTGCCAGCAGCCAAGACTCAGCCAACACTGAAGCTTTCTTT. Translated, it gives CASSQDSANTEAFF.

This clonotype was detected ten times or more. The J gene is TRBJ2-2, the V gene TRBV7-2; TRBD1 agrees at 11 bases. Unmatched junction bases numbered 4, after V lost 5 bases and J lost 5 bases. This CDR3 spans 15 amino acids. The germline V gene has CDR1 SGHTA and CDR2 FQGNSA. This CDR3 reads CASSKGTGGTGELFF. The CDR3 nucleotides read TGTGCCAGCAGCAAAGGGACAGGGGGGACCGGGGAGCTGTTTTTT.

The gene calls are TRBV7-8 and TRBJ2-5; D remains ambiguous. This CDR3 comprises 17 residues. From germline, CDR1 is SGHVS and CDR2 FQNEAQ. The V end was cut by 5 bases, the J end by 2 bases, with 21 bases between. CDR3 sequence (DNA): TGTGCCAGCAGCGTTCGGTCCTCTGGCGGATTACAAGAGACCCAGTACTTC. Its translation: CASSVRSSGGLQETQYF.

In its sample, this clonotype was seen many times. The chain combines TRBV7-9 with TRBJ1-4; perhaps TRBD1 as D (5 bases). The CDR3 runs to 17 residues. Germline CDR1 reads SEHNR; CDR2 reads FQNEAQ (reference sequence). The V end was cut by 5 bases, the J end by 8 bases, with 24 bases between. The CDR3 sequence: CASSPYESRGKGEKLFF. In DNA, the CDR3 is TGTGCCAGCAGCCCGTACGAGAGTCGGGGGAAGGGAGAAAAACTGTTTTTT.

This sequence joins TRBV10-3 and TRBJ2-6; D might be TRBD2 (7 bases). The V gene's germline CDR1 is ENHRY and CDR2 SYGVKD. CDR3 length: 18 residues. Trimming shortened V by 2 bases and J by 0 bases, and 14 bases separated the two germline ends. The CDR3 reads CAISEVAGAPSGANVLTF. The CDR3 DNA reads TGTGCCATCAGTGAGGTGGCGGGGGCACCCTCTGGGGCCAACGTCCTGACTTTC.

The table lists this clonotype with many counts. V is TRBV2 and J is TRBJ1-2; no definite D call. Germline CDR1 SNHLY, CDR2 FYNNEI. The ends were cut back, 6 bases at V and 2 bases at J, with 10 bases in the middle. The CDR3 is made up of 13 amino acids. The CDR3 region is CASRAGENYGYTF. DNA for the CDR3: TGTGCCAGCAGGGCAGGAGAAAACTATGGCTACACCTTC.

The sample holds many counts of this clonotype. This rearrangement joins TRBV10-3 to TRBJ1-5, with D hard to call. Germline values: CDR1 ENHRY, CDR2 SYGVKD. The CDR3 runs to 12 residues. Between the trimmed V and J ends, which lost 4 bases and 4 bases, there was a span of 5 bases. The CDR3 DNA sequence: TGTGCCATCAGTGCTGGGAATCAGCCCCAGCATTTT. This encodes CAISAGNQPQHF.